The 2 T cell receptor beta chains below come from one sample, sequenced in a study of control samples from healthy donors and cancer patients. TCRdb keeps only in-frame clones here, not all; method: immunoSEQ multiplex PCR. The table has 100,000 to 150,000 clones, approximately 92% seen once. Sample: PBMCs. The receptors come from a man at least 80 years old with head and neck cancer.

The chain joins TRBV18 to TRBJ1-3, with a tentative D call TRBD1 (5 bases). With 2 bases removed from V and 2 bases from J, the gap between germline ends came to 10 bases. This CDR3 has 15 residues. The germline CDR1 and CDR2 sequences are KGHSH and LQKENI. The CDR3: CASSPKAGPGNTIYF. CDR3 coding DNA: TGTGCCAGCTCACCAAAGGCAGGGCCTGGAAACACCATATATTTT.

Worth noting for this clone: Other DNA sequences in this sample translate to the same CDR3. J is TRBJ2-5 and V is TRBV9, with D uncertain. The CDR3 covers 12 residues. Germline V CDR1 and CDR2: SGDLS, YYNGEE. V shed 0 bases and J shed 0 bases, with 0 bases lying between them. The CDR3 DNA reads as TGTGCCAGCAGCGTAGACCAAGAGACCCAGTACTTC. It encodes CASSVDQETQYF.